Listed below are T cell receptor beta chains from one sample, sequenced in a study of blood T cells in healthy people across ages. MiXCR, run by TCRdb on the 5' RACE reads, gives a single entry per CDR3 protein. The top ten clones hold over 30% of a sample with approximately 690,000 distinct CDR3 sequences, under 65% of them seen once. Sequenced sample: blood. The receptors stem from a man aged 60 to 75 in good health. Each CDR3 is given with its conserved first and last residue. The D gene is left open where the match is weak. The size of a clone is reported for some rows only, either as once, few or many, or as a class for expanded clones.

d_call	v_call	clone_size	j_call	cdr3_aa	cdr3_nt
TRBD2	TRBV4-1	.	TRBJ2-1	CASSRGLAGAYNEQFF	TGCGCCAGCAGCCGCGGACTAGCGGGGGCCTACAATGAGCAGTTCTTC
TRBD2	TRBV11-2	.	TRBJ2-1	CASSPWAQAGPDGEQFF	TGTGCCAGCAGCCCGTGGGCCCAAGCGGGGCCGGACGGCGAGCAGTTCTTC
TRBD2	TRBV20-1	.	TRBJ2-1	CSARPAGGDNEQFF	TGCAGTGCTAGACCAGCGGGGGGGGACAATGAGCAGTTCTTC
.	TRBV6-2/TRBV6-3	.	TRBJ2-1	CASSTGHNEQFF	TGTGCCAGCAGTACAGGGCACAATGAGCAGTTCTTC
TRBD2	TRBV3-1	.	TRBJ2-1	CAGSFQTSGGYNEQFF	TGTGCCGGCAGCTTTCAGACTAGCGGGGGGTACAATGAGCAGTTCTTC
.	TRBV20-1	.	TRBJ1-1	CSARALPTEAFF	TGCAGTGCTAGGGCCCTCCCAACTGAAGCTTTCTTT
TRBD2	TRBV7-2	few	TRBJ2-7	CASSFGTSGGAYEQYF	TGTGCCAGCAGCTTCGGGACTAGCGGGGGGGCCTACGAGCAGTACTTC
.	TRBV7-2	many	TRBJ2-7	CASSFSVQGPYEQYF	TGTGCCAGCAGCTTTTCGGTCCAGGGACCCTACGAGCAGTACTTC
.	TRBV10-3	.	TRBJ2-5	CAISGSTGSSYQETQYF	TGTGCCATCAGTGGGTCGACGGGCAGCTCGTACCAAGAGACCCAGTACTTC
TRBD1	TRBV28	.	TRBJ1-2	CASSRGQGGGGYTF	TGTGCCAGCAGCAGAGGACAGGGCGGCGGTGGCTACACCTTC
.	TRBV7-2	.	TRBJ2-5	CTSSFQGGPQETQYF	TGTACCAGCAGCTTTCAGGGGGGACCACAAGAGACCCAGTACTTC
.	TRBV15	few	TRBJ2-1	CATSRSTGNYNEQFF	TGTGCCACCAGCAGGTCAACAGGGAACTACAATGAGCAGTTCTTC
.	TRBV20-1	.	TRBJ1-5	CSARWGPNQPQHF	TGCAGTGCTAGGTGGGGTCCGAATCAGCCCCAGCATTTT
.	TRBV4-2	.	TRBJ2-1	CASSQGSGGDYNEQFF	TGTGCCAGCAGCCAGGGGAGCGGAGGCGACTACAATGAGCAGTTCTTC
.	TRBV6-5	few	TRBJ2-1	CASRRQESRYNEQFF	TGTGCCAGCAGGCGACAGGAATCAAGGTACAATGAGCAGTTCTTC
.	TRBV29-1	few	TRBJ2-6	CSVETGGGANVLTF	TGCAGCGTTGAAACGGGTGGTGGGGCCAACGTCCTGACTTTC
.	TRBV9	few	TRBJ2-7	CASSPLGQGLYEQYF	TGTGCCAGCAGCCCTTTAGGGCAGGGTCTCTACGAGCAGTACTTC
TRBD2	TRBV24-1	.	TRBJ2-5	CATSERGTSEEETQYF	TGTGCCACCAGTGAACGCGGGACTAGCGAAGAAGAGACCCAGTACTTC
.	TRBV18	.	TRBJ1-1	CASSPEQGTEAFF	TGTGCCAGCTCACCCGAACAGGGCACTGAAGCTTTCTTT
.	TRBV3-1	.	TRBJ1-2	CASSQGAARNYGYTF	TGTGCCAGCAGCCAAGGGGCAGCTCGAAACTATGGCTACACCTTC
TRBD1	TRBV7-2	.	TRBJ1-5	CASSQRTGGQPQHF	TGTGCCAGCAGCCAGAGGACAGGGGGGCAGCCCCAGCATTTT
.	TRBV12-3/TRBV12-4	.	TRBJ1-1	CASSGRYGGRTEAFF	TGTGCCAGCAGTGGGAGATATGGGGGGCGCACTGAAGCTTTCTTT
.	TRBV7-2	few	TRBJ2-5	CASSPMVMSRETQYF	TGTGCCAGCAGCCCGATGGTGATGAGCAGGGAGACCCAGTACTTC
.	TRBV3-1	.	TRBJ2-5	CASSQDVGEQYF	TGTGCCAGCAGCCAAGACGTGGGGGAGCAGTACTTC
.	TRBV10-3	many	TRBJ2-3	CAISGSNTDTQYF	TGTGCCATCAGTGGGTCGAACACAGATACGCAGTATTTT
.	TRBV5-1	few	TRBJ2-7	CASSLSPADYYEQYF	TGCGCCAGCAGCTTGTCACCTGCTGACTACTACGAGCAGTACTTC
.	TRBV20-1	.	TRBJ1-1	CSARGRLEIEAFF	TGCAGTGCTAGGGGCCGATTGGAGATTGAAGCTTTCTTT
.	TRBV6-6	few	TRBJ2-1	CASSSTESSYNEQFF	TGTGCCAGCAGTTCTACAGAGAGCTCCTACAATGAGCAGTTCTTC
.	TRBV28	.	TRBJ1-4	CASSWGGEKLFF	TGTGCCAGCTCTTGGGGAGGGGAAAAACTGTTTTTT
TRBD1	TRBV20-1	.	TRBJ2-4	CSARDRGRFGNIQYF	TGCAGTGCTAGAGACAGGGGGAGATTTGGAAACATTCAGTACTTC
.	TRBV10-3	.	TRBJ2-7	CAIRDNWSYEQYF	TGTGCCATCAGGGACAATTGGTCCTACGAGCAGTACTTC
.	TRBV7-9	few	TRBJ1-2	CASSLEGQLPYGYTF	TGTGCCAGCAGCTTAGAGGGCCAGCTCCCTTATGGCTACACCTTC
.	TRBV2	once	TRBJ2-5	CASSPTGTLETQYF	TGTGCCAGCAGTCCCACCGGGACGCTCGAGACCCAGTACTTC
.	TRBV28	few	TRBJ2-5	CASSTGTRRPQETQYF	TGTGCCAGCAGTACCGGGACCCGCAGACCCCAAGAGACCCAGTACTTC
.	TRBV6-5	few	TRBJ2-7	CASSPGFVYEQYF	TGTGCCAGCAGCCCGGGGTTTGTCTACGAGCAGTACTTC
.	TRBV9	.	TRBJ2-5	CASSVGVGFETQYF	TGTGCCAGCAGCGTAGGAGTAGGGTTCGAGACCCAGTACTTC
.	TRBV6-5	.	TRBJ1-1	CASSYSWPGDEAFF	TGTGCCAGCAGTTACTCCTGGCCCGGGGATGAAGCTTTCTTT
TRBD2	TRBV6-6	.	TRBJ2-4	CASTHGRDIQYF	TGTGCCAGCACCCATGGGAGGGACATTCAGTACTTC
.	TRBV7-9	few	TRBJ1-1	CASSLLTSAREAFF	TGTGCCAGCAGCCTCCTCACCTCCGCCAGAGAAGCTTTCTTT
TRBD1	TRBV3-1	few	TRBJ2-7	CASSQARQGKQYF	TGTGCCAGCAGCCAAGCCCGACAGGGTAAGCAGTACTTC
.	TRBV2	few	TRBJ2-7	CASSEERGTLSSYEQYF	TGTGCCAGCAGTGAAGAAAGGGGAACACTCTCCAGCTACGAGCAGTACTTC
TRBD1	TRBV12-3/TRBV12-4	.	TRBJ2-3	CASRTTGADTQYF	TGTGCCAGCAGAACTACAGGGGCAGATACGCAGTATTTT